This entry concerns a single TCR beta chain. The antigen remains unidentified. This record belongs to a study of T-cell memory formation after mild COVID-19. Overall study results and limits: Clones that contracted from day 15 to 85 were balanced CD4/CD8, while later expanders leaned CD4+. Clones from the second wave (peaking day 37) had unconfirmed SARS-CoV-2 specificity. Some clones that responded were present in memory (sampled pre-infection), which suggests cross-reactive memory joined.

Between the trimmed V and J ends, which lost 7 bases and 0 bases, there was a span of 19 bases. Germline CDR1 MGHRA, CDR2 YSYEKL. The CDR3 has 18 residues. It was 5'RACE with constant-segment primers that produced the TCR alpha and TCR beta cDNA libraries, which carried sample barcodes and UMIs. TCRdb reprocessed the 5' RACE reads via MiXCR and lists one record per CDR3 protein. The sample holds around 150,000 distinct CDR3 sequences, roughly a third seen once. The V and J genes are TRBV4-1 and TRBJ1-6; tentatively, D is TRBD1 (6 bases). The sample comprised PBMCs or a T cell subset sorted from them (not recorded which). The sequence was collected from an adult woman who had mild COVID-19 (a few samples of this study predate the infection). Cell type and time point are not known. Written as DNA, the CDR3 is TGCGCCAGCACTCAAAGGGACATATCGAGCTCCTATAATTCACCCCTCCACTTT. It encodes CASTQRDISSSYNSPLHF.